A selection of T cell receptor beta chains follows, all from one sample in a study of identical twins. TCRdb analysed the 5' RACE reads with MiXCR anew, one entry per CDR3 protein. The table records hundreds of thousands of distinct CDR3 sequences, roughly 6% of them present only once. The source material was naive T cells sorted from blood. Every receptor here comes from a man aged 18 to 35 in good health. The CDR3 runs from the conserved cysteine through the conserved F or W. D genes are given only for firm matches. Size tells how often a clone was seen (once, few, many) or the class of an expanded clone, and some rows leave it out.

clone size: many
D gene: TRBD1
V gene: TRBV4-3
J gene: TRBJ1-1
CDR3 DNA: TGCGCCAGCAGCCAAGCTCAGGGGGCAATTACTGAAGCTTTCTTT
CDR3 protein: CASSQAQGAITEAFF

clone size: .
D gene: TRBD1
V gene: TRBV4-2
J gene: TRBJ2-5
CDR3 DNA: TGTGCCAGCAGCCAAGTCCTAGGCCCGACAGGGGGAGAGACCCAGTACTTC
CDR3 protein: CASSQVLGPTGGETQYF

clone size: few
D gene: TRBD2
V gene: TRBV4-3
J gene: TRBJ2-1
CDR3 DNA: TGCGCCAGCAGCCAAGCACTAGCGGTCGACAATGAGCAGTTCTTC
CDR3 protein: CASSQALAVDNEQFF

clone size: many
D gene: .
V gene: TRBV7-2
J gene: TRBJ1-6
CDR3 DNA: TGTGCCAGCAGCCCCCGATCAGGGGATAATTCACCCCTCCACTTT
CDR3 protein: CASSPRSGDNSPLHF

clone size: few
D gene: TRBD1
V gene: TRBV12-3/TRBV12-4
J gene: TRBJ2-6
CDR3 DNA: TGTGCCAGCAGTTTATTTGGGACAGGACCTGGGGCCAACGTCCTGACTTTC
CDR3 protein: CASSLFGTGPGANVLTF

clone size: few
D gene: .
V gene: TRBV14
J gene: TRBJ1-2
CDR3 DNA: TGTGCCAGCAGCCCGACCCGGCGGGGGTATGGCTACACCTTC
CDR3 protein: CASSPTRRGYGYTF

clone size: few
D gene: TRBD1
V gene: TRBV12-3/TRBV12-4
J gene: TRBJ1-3
CDR3 DNA: TGTGCCAGCAGTTTAGGGGGACAGCTCTCTGGAAACACCATATATTTT
CDR3 protein: CASSLGGQLSGNTIYF

clone size: few
D gene: .
V gene: TRBV5-6
J gene: TRBJ2-6
CDR3 DNA: TGTGCCACAGGGGCTGGGGCCAACGTCCTGACTTTC
CDR3 protein: CATGAGANVLTF

clone size: .
D gene: TRBD1
V gene: TRBV29-1
J gene: TRBJ2-5
CDR3 DNA: TGCAGCGTTGAAGCCCGGGACAGGGGGCTGGAGACCCAGTACTTC
CDR3 protein: CSVEARDRGLETQYF

clone size: many
D gene: .
V gene: TRBV27
J gene: TRBJ2-5
CDR3 DNA: TGTGCCAGCAGTCCGGGACAATCGCGGGGAGAGACCCAGTACTTC
CDR3 protein: CASSPGQSRGETQYF

clone size: many
D gene: .
V gene: TRBV7-2
J gene: TRBJ2-7
CDR3 DNA: TGTGCCAGCAGCTTATTCTTCCAGGGGAGTTCCTACGAGCAGTACTTC
CDR3 protein: CASSLFFQGSSYEQYF

clone size: many
D gene: TRBD1
V gene: TRBV6-5
J gene: TRBJ2-2
CDR3 DNA: TGTGCCAGCAGTTACCCGGACAGGGGACGTGGGGAGCTGTTTTTT
CDR3 protein: CASSYPDRGRGELFF

clone size: many
D gene: .
V gene: TRBV10-3
J gene: TRBJ2-1
CDR3 DNA: TGTGCCATCAGTGAGGAAGGTGAGCAGTTCTTC
CDR3 protein: CAISEEGEQFF

clone size: .
D gene: TRBD2
V gene: TRBV6-1
J gene: TRBJ2-3
CDR3 DNA: TGTGCCGGGGCTCCGGGACTAGCGGGGTATACGCAGTATTTT
CDR3 protein: CAGAPGLAGYTQYF

clone size: few
D gene: .
V gene: TRBV29-1
J gene: TRBJ2-1
CDR3 DNA: TGCAGCGTTGGTTTCACTGAGGGAGCCCGCTACAATGAGCAGTTCTTC
CDR3 protein: CSVGFTEGARYNEQFF

clone size: many
D gene: TRBD2
V gene: TRBV5-1
J gene: TRBJ2-1
CDR3 DNA: TGCGCCAGCAGCGAACAACCTAGCGGGAGTAACCATGAGCAGTTCTTC
CDR3 protein: CASSEQPSGSNHEQFF

clone size: few
D gene: .
V gene: TRBV12-3/TRBV12-4
J gene: TRBJ2-3
CDR3 DNA: TGTGCCAGCAGTTTCCTCTCAGCAGCAGATACGCAGTATTTT
CDR3 protein: CASSFLSAADTQYF

clone size: .
D gene: .
V gene: TRBV7-9
J gene: TRBJ2-2
CDR3 DNA: TGTGCCAGCAGCTCCCGACTGGACGGCACCGGGGAGCTGTTTTTT
CDR3 protein: CASSSRLDGTGELFF

clone size: few
D gene: .
V gene: TRBV7-3
J gene: TRBJ2-5
CDR3 DNA: TGTGCCAGCAGCTTAACCTCCACTAAAGAGACCCAGTACTTC
CDR3 protein: CASSLTSTKETQYF

clone size: .
D gene: .
V gene: TRBV15
J gene: TRBJ1-5
CDR3 DNA: TGTGCCACCAGCAGAGATCTGAGTCGAGCCGGGGGGCGCCTCAGCCCCCAGCATTTT
CDR3 protein: CATSRDLSRAGGRLSPQHF

clone size: .
D gene: .
V gene: TRBV20-1
J gene: TRBJ1-4
CDR3 DNA: TGCAGTGCTAGAGATTACCCCCAGGGTGGCGAAAAACTGTTTTTT
CDR3 protein: CSARDYPQGGEKLFF

clone size: many
D gene: .
V gene: TRBV12-3/TRBV12-4
J gene: TRBJ1-1
CDR3 DNA: TGTGCCAGCAGTTTACGTCGGGGGGACACTGAAGCTTTCTTT
CDR3 protein: CASSLRRGDTEAFF

clone size: few
D gene: .
V gene: TRBV6-5
J gene: TRBJ1-1
CDR3 DNA: TGTGCCAGCAGTTACTCGGGTAGTTGGGAAGCTTTCTTT
CDR3 protein: CASSYSGSWEAFF

clone size: .
D gene: TRBD1
V gene: TRBV6-1
J gene: TRBJ2-6
CDR3 DNA: TGTGCCAGCAGTGAAGCAAGGGGGCGGCGACCCGTCTCTGGGGCCAACGTCCTGACTTTC
CDR3 protein: CASSEARGRRPVSGANVLTF

clone size: few
D gene: TRBD2
V gene: TRBV13
J gene: TRBJ2-1
CDR3 DNA: TGTGCCAGCAGCCCCGGCCGCGGGAGGGGAGGGAATGAGCAGTTCTTC
CDR3 protein: CASSPGRGRGGNEQFF

clone size: many
D gene: .
V gene: TRBV4-3
J gene: TRBJ2-3
CDR3 DNA: TGCGCCAGCAGCCAAGATCTCTCCGGGACAACCACAGATACGCAGTATTTT
CDR3 protein: CASSQDLSGTTTDTQYF

clone size: many
D gene: TRBD2
V gene: TRBV5-1
J gene: TRBJ2-7
CDR3 DNA: TGCGCCAGCAGCTTGGCCGGGGGTACTAGCGGTAGCATCAACTCCTACGAGCAGTACTTC
CDR3 protein: CASSLAGGTSGSINSYEQYF

clone size: few
D gene: .
V gene: TRBV6-6
J gene: TRBJ1-2
CDR3 DNA: TGTGCCAGCAGTATCGACAGCTATGGCTACACCTTC
CDR3 protein: CASSIDSYGYTF

clone size: once
D gene: .
V gene: TRBV6-6
J gene: TRBJ2-3
CDR3 DNA: TGTGCCAGCAGTTACTCGTCAGATACGCAGTATTTT
CDR3 protein: CASSYSSDTQYF

clone size: many
D gene: .
V gene: TRBV12-3/TRBV12-4
J gene: TRBJ2-1
CDR3 DNA: TGTGCCAGCAGCGAGCTACTGGAGCAGTTCTTC
CDR3 protein: CASSELLEQFF

clone size: few
D gene: TRBD2
V gene: TRBV10-3
J gene: TRBJ2-1
CDR3 DNA: TGTGCCATCATTCGACTAGCGGGAGATTTAAGCTCCTACAATGAGCAGTTCTTC
CDR3 protein: CAIIRLAGDLSSYNEQFF

clone size: many
D gene: TRBD2
V gene: TRBV20-1
J gene: TRBJ2-3
CDR3 DNA: TGCAGTGCTAGAGCCCCGGGACTAGCGGTCACAGATACGCAGTATTTT
CDR3 protein: CSARAPGLAVTDTQYF